This T cell receptor (beta chain) was retrieved from a study of T-cell reconstitution after alpha-beta-depleted transplantation in children. This clonotype was seen many times. TCRbeta library preparation incorporated unique molecular identifiers. TCRdb reprocessed the PCR reads with MiXCR, giving one entry per CDR3 protein. The profile shows about 120,000 distinct CDR3 sequences, about 9.3% of them singletons. Germline CDR1 is SGHRS and CDR2 is YFSETQ. CDR3 length equals 14 residues. With 0 bases removed from V and 1 base from J, the gap between germline ends came to 4 bases. The chain is built from TRBV5-1 and TRBJ1-4; D not certain. The material was PBMCs from the stem cell graft donor, obtained from the stem cell graft. This TCR derives from a human donor who donated a stem cell graft to a child with acute lymphoblastic leukemia. Here the CDR3 reads CASSLDGTNEKLFF. DNA of the CDR3: TGCGCCAGCAGCTTGGACGGAACTAATGAAAAACTGTTTTTT.